Below, 32 T cell receptor beta chains from the same sample are listed, as sequenced in a study of T cells after yellow fever vaccination. Each CDR3 protein gets one entry after TCRdb re-called the 5' RACE reads with MiXCR. Found here are some 340,000 distinct CDR3 sequences, about 10% of them singletons; the top ten hold around 3.2%. This specimen was CD4+ T cells sorted from PBMCs, taken 45 days after the yellow fever booster vaccination. The origin of the receptors is a man aged 18 to 29 who received the YFV17D yellow fever vaccine.

This chain connects TRBV20-1 to TRBJ2-5; TRBD2 is a possible D gene (5 bases). The germline CDR1 and CDR2 sequences are DFQATT and SNEGSKA (reference sequence). Deletions cut 4 bases from V and 5 bases from J, with 17 bases between. CDR3 length: 14 residues. The CDR3 nucleotides read TGCAGTGCTAAGGAGTGGGAGAAATGGGAGACCCAGTACTTC. This translates into CSAKEWEKWETQYF.

The chain has TRBV10-3 and TRBJ1-2; the D gene is possibly TRBD1 (6 bases). Per the germline V gene, CDR1 is ENHRY and CDR2 is SYGVKD. The V end lost 9 bases, the J end lost 2 bases, and 10 bases lay between the germline ends. The CDR3 length is 12 residues. The CDR3 here is CAIRQANYGYTF. CDR3 nucleotide sequence: TGTGCCATACGACAGGCAAACTATGGCTACACCTTC.

This clonotype was found many times. The chain couples TRBV28 to TRBJ1-5; D not certain. Trimming cost V 6 bases and J 3 bases, with 9 bases left between them. There are 13 residues in the CDR3. From germline, CDR1 is MDHEN and CDR2 SYDVKM. Here the CDR3 reads CASRIALNQPQHF. CDR3 coding DNA: TGTGCCAGCAGAATAGCCCTCAATCAGCCCCAGCATTTT.

The table lists this clonotype with a few counts. V and J are TRBV5-1 and TRBJ2-1, with D perhaps matching TRBD2 (6 bases). The CDR3 loop spans 16 amino acids. V lost 4 bases to trimming and J lost 6 bases, with 20 bases between them. Germline lookup yields CDR1 SGHRS and CDR2 YFSETQ. CDR3 nucleotide sequence: TGCGCCAGCAGCACGACAGCCACCCTGGGGGGCAATGAGCAGTTCTTC. This translates into CASSTTATLGGNEQFF.

The genes are TRBV20-1 and TRBJ1-5; no clear D gene. Germline CDR1 DFQATT, CDR2 SNEGSKA (reference sequence). CDR3 size: 13 residues. The ends were cut back, 4 bases at V and 0 bases at J, with 7 bases in the middle. The CDR3 coding sequence is TGCAGTGCTAAGGCCGTTAGCAATCAGCCCCAGCATTTT. Its translation is CSAKAVSNQPQHF.

This chain uses TRBV10-3 with TRBJ1-1; possibly TRBD1 for D (6 bases). V was trimmed by 5 bases and J by 1 base, leaving 11 bases between them. CDR1 and CDR2 from the germline V gene are ENHRY and SYGVKD. CDR3 length equals 14 residues. As DNA, the CDR3 is TGTGCCATCAGTACCGGGACACCGAACACTGAAGCTTTCTTT. Translating it yields CAISTGTPNTEAFF.

This chain uses TRBV7-2 with TRBJ1-6, with 7 bases aligning to TRBD1. V lost 2 bases, J lost 9 bases, and 4 bases stayed unmatched. Germline loops: CDR1 SGHTA, CDR2 FQGNSA. The CDR3 consists of 14 residues. The CDR3 coding sequence is TGTGCCAGCAGCTTAAACAGGGGAGGTTCACCCCTCCACTTT. It yields the protein CASSLNRGGSPLHF.

This clonotype was recorded a few times. This sequence joins TRBV5-1 and TRBJ2-3; D call uncertain. Trimming took off 4 bases at V and 0 bases at J, with 15 bases between the two ends. The CDR3 runs 16 residues. CDR1 is SGHRS and CDR2 is YFSETQ in the germline V gene. The CDR3 region has the DNA TGCGCCAGCAGCATAATCTATAGGACGAGCACAGATACGCAGTATTTT. Amino acids: CASSIIYRTSTDTQYF.

The chain recombines TRBV6-5 with TRBJ1-6; 7 bases agree with TRBD1. V was clipped by 4 bases and J by 0 bases; unmatched bases: 15. The CDR3 contains 20 residues. Germline assignment: CDR1 MNHEY and CDR2 SVGAGI. The CDR3 is CASSLSGGPDDSSYNSPLHF. CDR3 coding DNA: TGTGCCAGCAGTTTGTCAGGGGGGCCGGATGACAGCTCCTATAATTCACCCCTCCACTTT.

The chain employs TRBV24-1 and TRBJ2-5; D is uncertain. Germline V gives CDR1 KGHDR, CDR2 SFDVKD. V was trimmed by 5 bases and J by 1 base, leaving 7 bases between them. This CDR3 contains 13 residues. The CDR3, as DNA: TGTGCCACCAGTGGTTCGGGCCAAGAGACCCAGTACTTC. Translating gives CATSGSGQETQYF.

In this sample, this clonotype turned up a few times. The chain recombines TRBV7-2 with TRBJ2-7; 8 nucleotides align to TRBD1. Losses at the gene ends were 5 bases for V and 2 bases for J; bases not matched to a gene: 5. This CDR3 comprises 14 residues. Looked up from germline, CDR1 is SGHTA and CDR2 is FQGNSA. Written as DNA, the CDR3 is TGTGCCAGCAGCGTCGGGACAGGAGCCTACGAGCAGTACTTC. Residues: CASSVGTGAYEQYF. The whole variable domain, filled in from reference TRBV7-2 and TRBJ2-7, reads GAGVSQSPSNKVTEKGKDVELRCDPISGHTALYWYRQSLGQGLEFLIYFQGNSAPDKSGLPSDRFSAERTGGSVSTLTIQRTQQEDSAVYLCASSVGTGAYEQYFGPGTRLTVT.

For this clonotype: Given a much more abundant clone one base away, this may be a read error. The rearrangement joins TRBV7-2 to TRBJ2-1; 14 bases are shared with TRBD2. J was trimmed by 8 bases and V by 3 bases; bases with no gene match: 6. The CDR3 totals 16 residues. CDR1 SGHTA and CDR2 FQGNSA come from the germline V gene. CDR3 sequence reads: CASSFGTSGGHDEQFF. CDR3 in DNA: TGTGCCAGCAGCTTCGGGACTAGCGGGGGACACGATGAGCAGTTCTTC.

This clonotype was seen at least ten times. V gene TRBV4-1 combines with J gene TRBJ1-2; D remains unclear. CDR1 MGHRA and CDR2 YSYEKL come from the germline V gene. Trimming removed 3 bases at V and 8 bases at J, with 16 bases between. The CDR3 consists of 14 residues. CDR3 protein: CASSHPLGSGGYTF. The CDR3 coding sequence is TGCGCCAGCAGCCACCCGCTTGGGTCGGGGGGCTACACCTTC.

V and J are TRBV20-1 and TRBJ1-1, with D possibly matching TRBD1 (5 bases). The V gene's germline CDR1 is DFQATT and CDR2 SNEGSKA (reference sequence). This CDR3 spans 12 amino acids. V was pared by 3 bases and J by 1 base, with 6 bases between. As DNA, the CDR3 is TGCAGTGCTAGCCAGGGGAACACTGAAGCTTTCTTT. Protein product: CSASQGNTEAFF.

This clonotype was seen a few times. The gene calls are TRBV28 and TRBJ1-2; D is possibly TRBD1 (5 bases). The CDR3 has 13 residues. CDR1 and CDR2 (germline): MDHEN, SYDVKM. The V and J ends lost 5 bases and 1 base respectively, with 8 bases between them. The CDR3 DNA reads TGTGCCAGCAGTGTGGGGCTTAACTATGGCTACACCTTC. Its protein product is CASSVGLNYGYTF.

This clonotype has only a few counts. The V call is TRBV20-1, the J call TRBJ2-1; D is possibly TRBD1 (5 bases). Germline V lookup: CDR1 DFQATT, CDR2 SNEGSKA (reference sequence). The CDR3 runs to 14 residues. V was trimmed by 5 bases and J by 8 bases, leaving 19 bases between them. The CDR3 spells CSAPQARGFDEQFF. The CDR3 DNA is TGCAGTGCTCCACAGGCTCGCGGATTCGATGAGCAGTTCTTC.

There are a few counts of this clonotype. The gene calls are TRBV12-3 or TRBV12-4 and TRBJ1-5, with D unresolved. CDR3 length: 14 residues. With 5 bases removed from V and 3 bases from J, the gap between germline ends came to 11 bases. The CDR3 nucleotides are TGTGCCAGCAGTCCCGTTTCCTCCAATCAGCCCCAGCATTTT. This translates into CASSPVSSNQPQHF.

V is TRBV9 and J is TRBJ2-1; TRBD2 matches 8 bases. Germline V gene lookup returns CDR1 SGDLS and CDR2 YYNGEE. There are 15 residues in the CDR3. Trimming removed 0 bases from V and 5 bases from J; junction bases left unmatched: 4. Here the CDR3 reads CASSVVSGDHNEQFF. CDR3 DNA sequence: TGTGCCAGCAGCGTAGTTAGCGGGGATCACAATGAGCAGTTCTTC.

This clonotype was seen only a few times. The chain couples TRBV27 to TRBJ2-1; 11 bases align to TRBD2. Germline V lookup: CDR1 MNHEY, CDR2 SMNVEV (reference sequence). V lost 6 bases and J lost 7; bases outside the gene matches: 11. The CDR3 has 16 amino acids. The CDR3 is CASRRSSGGPRNEQFF. CDR3 bases: TGTGCCAGCAGACGTTCTAGCGGGGGGCCTAGGAATGAGCAGTTCTTC.

This clonotype was found once. The chain couples TRBV9 to TRBJ2-3; 7 bases match TRBD2. Trimming took 3 bases from V and 8 from J; bases not matched to a gene: 12. CDR3 length: 15 residues. Germline V gene lookup returns CDR1 SGDLS and CDR2 YYNGEE. This chain's CDR3 is CASSARGTTPGTQYF. In nucleotides, the CDR3 is TGTGCCAGCAGCGCCCGAGGGACTACCCCGGGTACGCAGTATTTT. Combining the CDR3 with reference TRBV9 and TRBJ2-3 gives the whole variable domain DSGVTQTPKHLITATGQRVTLRCSPRSGDLSVYWYQQSLDQGLQFLIQYYNGEERAKGNILERFSAQQFPDLHSELNLSSLELGDSALYFCASSARGTTPGTQYFGPGTRLTVL.

The CDR3 loop reads CATSDTTLAGGETQYF. CDR3 nucleotide sequence: TGTGCCACCAGTGACACCACACTAGCGGGCGGCGAGACCCAGTACTTC. The chain combines TRBV24-1 with TRBJ2-5; 9 nucleotides agree with TRBD2. The V gene's germline CDR1 is KGHDR and CDR2 SFDVKD. The J segment lost 5 bases and the V segment lost 4 bases, leaving 10 bases of the junction unmatched. This CDR3 has 16 residues.

This clonotype was detected only a few times. V and J are TRBV7-9 and TRBJ1-1; D gene ambiguous. The ends were cut back, 5 bases at V and 1 base at J, with 14 bases in the middle. Germline V gives CDR1 SEHNR, CDR2 FQNEAQ (reference sequence). The CDR3 consists of 15 residues. CDR3 DNA: TGTGCCAGCAGCCCCCACTCCCAAGGGAACACTGAAGCTTTCTTT. It is translated as CASSPHSQGNTEAFF. Full variable domain (rest looked up from reference TRBV7-9 and TRBJ1-1): DTGVSQNPRHKITKRGQNVTFRCDPISEHNRLYWYRQTLGQGPEFLTYFQNEAQLEKSRLLSDRFSAERPKGSFSTLEIQRTEQGDSAMYLCASSPHSQGNTEAFFGQGTRLTVV.

V gene TRBV20-1 combines with J gene TRBJ2-5; TRBD2 agrees at 9 bases. This CDR3 has 14 residues. The V gene's germline CDR1 is DFQATT and CDR2 SNEGSKA (reference sequence). The V gene end was trimmed by 5 bases and the J gene end by 1 base; junction bases not matched to a gene: 5. This CDR3 is CSAPRAGGQETQYF. The CDR3 DNA is TGCAGTGCTCCCCGAGCGGGGGGCCAAGAGACCCAGTACTTC.

This clonotype was seen a handful of times. This chain joins TRBV28 and TRBJ2-7; 9 bases line up with TRBD2. In germline, CDR1 is MDHEN, CDR2 SYDVKM. V shed 2 bases, J shed 4 bases, and the junction held 6 bases outside the gene matches. The CDR3 totals 15 residues. The CDR3 loop reads CASSLGSSGTYEQYV. CDR3 nucleotide sequence: TGTGCCAGCAGTTTAGGGTCTAGCGGGACTTACGAGCAGTACGTC.

The chain links TRBV12-3 or TRBV12-4 to TRBJ2-7; 9 nucleotides align to TRBD2. The V and J ends lost 2 bases and 7 bases, in that order; junction bases with no gene match: 0. The CDR3 sequence is 12 residues long. This CDR3 is CASSLLAGEQYV. The CDR3 bases are TGTGCCAGCAGTTTACTAGCGGGGGAGCAGTACGTC.

The chain employs TRBV18 and TRBJ2-7; unclear D gene. V lost 3 bases, J lost 0 bases, and 9 bases lay in between. The CDR3 is made up of 14 amino acids. Germline loops: CDR1 KGHSH, CDR2 LQKENI. The DNA of the CDR3 is TGTGCCAGCTCACCGACGACGAACTCCTACGAGCAGTACTTC. It yields the protein CASSPTTNSYEQYF.

The chain recombines TRBV7-2 with TRBJ2-2, with a weak D call TRBD1 (5 bases). V lost 4 bases and J lost 7, with 10 bases in between. Per the germline V gene, CDR1 is SGHTA and CDR2 is FQGNSA. The length of the CDR3 is 13 residues. As DNA, the CDR3 is TGTGCCAGCAGCTCGCAAAGGGGCGGGGAGCTGTTTTTT. It specifies CASSSQRGGELFF.

V usage is TRBV12-3 or TRBV12-4 and J usage is TRBJ2-7, with D perhaps matching TRBD1 (6 bases). This CDR3 is built from 14 residues. The V and J ends lost 5 bases and 2 bases respectively, with 13 bases between them. The CDR3 bases are TGTGCCAGCAGTCAGGGGCCAGGCGCCTACGAGCAGTACTTC. Amino acids: CASSQGPGAYEQYF.

This clonotype turned up a few times. The V gene is TRBV29-1, the J gene TRBJ1-5; possible D gene TRBD1, 6 bases. CDR3 length equals 14 residues. The germline V gene has CDR1 SQVTM and CDR2 ANQGSEA. With 4 bases removed from V and 6 bases from J, the gap between germline ends came to 16 bases. CDR3 region: CSVASTGSGQPQHF. DNA of the CDR3: TGCAGCGTTGCATCAACAGGGTCGGGTCAGCCCCAGCATTTT.

This clonotype was recorded a few times. The chain recombines TRBV7-2 with TRBJ1-2, with D possibly TRBD1 on 6 matching bases. Germline V gives CDR1 SGHTA, CDR2 FQGNSA. The ends were cut back, 2 bases at V and 3 bases at J, with 10 bases in the middle. This CDR3 comprises 14 residues. In nucleotides, the CDR3 is TGTGCCAGCAGCTTACTGAGGGGGGACTATGGCTACACCTTC. Translating it yields CASSLLRGDYGYTF.

This clonotype was detected ten times or more. The chain recombines TRBV7-8 with TRBJ2-4; TRBD1 matches at 8 bases. CDR1 is SGHVS, CDR2 FQNEAQ, per germline. J gave up 1 base and V 4 bases, and 6 bases lay outside the gene matches. This CDR3 region has 16 residues. This CDR3 reads CASSSGGDPAKNIQYF. The CDR3 region has the DNA TGTGCCAGCAGCTCAGGGGGCGACCCTGCCAAAAACATTCAGTACTTC.

The table lists this clonotype with many counts. The gene calls are TRBV6-1 and TRBJ2-7; perhaps TRBD1 as D (6 bases). The CDR3 loop spans 15 amino acids. Germline V gives CDR1 MNHNS, CDR2 SASEGT. V shed 7 bases and J shed 0 bases, with 16 bases lying between them. The CDR3 sequence is CASTPNAGASYEQYF. The CDR3 nucleotides are TGTGCCAGCACCCCGAATGCAGGGGCCTCCTACGAGCAGTACTTC.